This T cell receptor (beta chain) came from a study of T cell changes during pregnancy in multiple sclerosis. V lost 5 bases, J lost 3 bases, and 16 bases lay in between. Germline V lookup: CDR1 SGHNT, CDR2 YENEEA. CDR3 length: 15 amino acids. Sequencing used immunoSEQ multiplex PCR; TCRdb keeps in-frame clones, though not all of them. The repertoire consists of roughly 85,000 clones, with approximately 93% occurring once and the leading ten covering 2.5% to 3%. The genes are TRBV11-3 and TRBJ1-2, with D maybe TRBD1 (6 bases). Here the sequenced sample was peripheral blood, taken in the first trimester of pregnancy. The TCR sequence derives from a female donor with multiple sclerosis, enrolled in a pregnancy study. The CDR3 nucleotides read TGTGCCAGCAGCCAGGCGGCGGGGGCCTACTATGGCTACACCTTC. The encoded protein is CASSQAAGAYYGYTF.